This TCR beta chain is from a study of T cells in Graves' hyperthyroidism and ophthalmopathy. This clonotype was detected only a few times. RNA transcripts provided the source from which TCR beta CDR3 regions were amplified. The primer set for the first-round RT-PCR of the TCR CDR3 was HTBI. Using its own MiXCR run on the multiplex PCR reads, TCRdb lists one record per CDR3 protein. The sample consists of hundreds of thousands of distinct CDR3 sequences, about a third of them appearing once. The CDR3 runs to 16 residues. Germline CDR1 is SGHKS and CDR2 is YYEKEE (reference sequence). J lost 0 bases, V lost 4 bases, and 8 bases had no gene match. Graves' hyperthyroidism showing no ophthalmopathy progression within 18 months was considered stable. Diagnosis relied on clinical symptoms, serum thyroxine and TRAb, thyroid ultrasound and orbital computed tomography. 10 ml of fresh peripheral blood supplied the PBMCs.

This receptor was identified in a woman aged 40 to 49 with Graves' hyperthyroidism. This chain links TRBV5-5 with TRBJ2-7; 9 bases align to TRBD2. Material for sequencing was blood. CDR3: CASSQRGAGGSYEQYF. The DNA for the CDR3 is TGTGCCAGCAGCCAAAGAGGAGCGGGAGGCTCCTACGAGCAGTACTTC.